Listed below are T cell receptor beta chains from one sample, sequenced in a study of cytomegalovirus exposure and HLA in healthy donors. Method: immunoSEQ multiplex PCR; TCRdb's copy keeps in-frame clones and lacks some. The sample lists 100,000 to 150,000 clones, about 86% occurring once. The sequencing sample was made of PBMCs. The source is a man between 18 and 29 years old in good health and CMV-seronegative. CDR3s leave out the opening cysteine and the closing phenylalanine or tryptophan. A D gene is named only where the DNA matches it firmly.

d_call v_call cdr3_aa
NA TRBV9 ASSSLFSGHLNTEAF
TRBD1 TRBV5-3 ARSLFLGQGGDTGELF
NA TRBV27 ASSRGGPRPGVRFEKLF
TRBD1 TRBV19 ASSGTGYQPQH
NA TRBV11-2 ASSLDARTYEQY
NA TRBV30 AWSRQNTYEQY
NA TRBV29-1 SVSKGGILNTEAF
NA TRBV7-8 ASSLEPGVNQPQH
TRBD1 TRBV23-1 ARARRGNQPQH
NA TRBV12-5 ASGVPGPRAYGYT
NA TRBV30 AWRSLSRGWEAF
TRBD2 TRBV5-1 ASSLITSGGRDEQY
NA TRBV19 ASSIVTDSGNTIY
NA TRBV9 ASSPAGESINTEAF
NA TRBV29-1 SVERGFTEAF
TRBD2 TRBV7-2 ASRRRGGLENIQY
TRBD1 TRBV7-9 ASSPTPGQGPRGQY